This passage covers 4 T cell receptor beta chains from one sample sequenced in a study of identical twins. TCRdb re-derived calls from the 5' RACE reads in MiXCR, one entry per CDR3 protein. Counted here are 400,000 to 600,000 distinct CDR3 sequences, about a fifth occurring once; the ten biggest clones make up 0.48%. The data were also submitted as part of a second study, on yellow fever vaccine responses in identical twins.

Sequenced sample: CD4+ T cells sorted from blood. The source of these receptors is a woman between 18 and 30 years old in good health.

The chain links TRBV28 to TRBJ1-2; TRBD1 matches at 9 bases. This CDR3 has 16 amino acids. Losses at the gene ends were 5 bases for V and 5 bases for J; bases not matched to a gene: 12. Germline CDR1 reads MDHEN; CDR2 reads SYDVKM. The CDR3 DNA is TGTGCCAGCAGTAGCCCCCCACTGACAGGGGGTTATGGCTACACCTTC. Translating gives CASSSPPLTGGYGYTF.

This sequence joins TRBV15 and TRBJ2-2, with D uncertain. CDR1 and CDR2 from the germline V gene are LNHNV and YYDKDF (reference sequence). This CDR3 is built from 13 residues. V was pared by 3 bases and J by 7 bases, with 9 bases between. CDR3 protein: CATSSTNGGELFF. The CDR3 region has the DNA TGTGCCACCAGCAGCACAAATGGCGGGGAGCTGTTTTTT.

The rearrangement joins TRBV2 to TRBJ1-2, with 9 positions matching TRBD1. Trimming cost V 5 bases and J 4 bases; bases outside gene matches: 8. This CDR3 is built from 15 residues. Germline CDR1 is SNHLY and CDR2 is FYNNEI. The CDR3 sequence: CASSPGTGPSYGYTF. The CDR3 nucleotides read TGTGCCAGCAGTCCCGGGACAGGGCCCTCCTATGGCTACACCTTC.

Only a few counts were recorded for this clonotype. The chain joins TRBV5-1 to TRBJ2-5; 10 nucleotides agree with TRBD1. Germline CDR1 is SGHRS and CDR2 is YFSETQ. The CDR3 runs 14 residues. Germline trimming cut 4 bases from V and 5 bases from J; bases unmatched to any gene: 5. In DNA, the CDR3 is TGCGCCAGCAGCCCAGGGACAGGGGACGAGACCCAGTACTTC. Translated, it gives CASSPGTGDETQYF.